Below, 20 T cell receptor beta chains from the same sample are listed, as sequenced in a study of blood T cells in healthy people across ages. A J-beta primer mix and a sample-barcoded 5' primer were used in a second PCR of about 7 to 12 cycles. Using its own MiXCR run on the 5' RACE reads, TCRdb lists one record per CDR3 protein. The repertoire includes under 950,000 distinct CDR3 sequences, 20% to 25% of them detected once, and about 22% sits in the top ten. Sequenced: blood. The origin of the receptors is a man between 65 and 80 years old in good health.

The V call is TRBV12-3 or TRBV12-4, the J call TRBJ2-3, with TRBD2 matching over 7 bases. The CDR3 covers 14 residues. Unmatched junction bases numbered 12, after V lost 2 bases and J lost 13 bases. CDR3 in amino acids: CASSLKGRADVEYF. CDR3 in DNA: TGTGCCAGCAGTTTAAAGGGGAGGGCAGATGTGGAGTATTTT.

This clonotype was picked up a small number of times. This chain connects TRBV18 to TRBJ2-5, with 7 positions matching TRBD2. Germline loops: CDR1 KGHSH, CDR2 LQKENI. V gave up 3 bases and J gave up 0 bases; unmatched junction bases: 1. The CDR3 loop spans 14 amino acids. CDR3 loop: CASSPAGDQETQYF. The CDR3 DNA reads as TGTGCCAGCTCACCGGCGGGAGACCAAGAGACCCAGTACTTC.

As concerns this clonotype: A much larger clone lies one base from this, so it may be a read error. This rearrangement joins TRBV9 to TRBJ2-3, with D hard to call. The CDR3 has 12 amino acids. V shed 3 bases and J shed 1 base, with 3 bases lying between them. Germline values: CDR1 SGDLS, CDR2 YYNGEE. The CDR3 DNA sequence: TGTGCCAGCAGCGCCCGCACAGATACGCAGTATTTT. The encoded protein is CASSARTDTQYF.

The V and J genes are TRBV7-6 and TRBJ1-1; tentatively, D is TRBD1 (5 bases). The CDR3 is 13 amino acids. Deletions cut 4 bases from V and 2 bases from J, with 8 bases between. Germline values: CDR1 SGHVS, CDR2 FNYEAQ. The CDR3 sequence: CASSSQENTEAFF. As DNA, the CDR3 is TGTGCCAGCAGCTCACAGGAAAACACTGAAGCTTTCTTT.

The chain joins TRBV5-5 to TRBJ2-5; D may be TRBD1 or TRBD2 (5 bases each). The V and J ends lost 0 bases and 3 bases respectively, with 12 bases between them. The CDR3 loop spans 15 amino acids. The germline gives CDR1 SGHKS, CDR2 YYEKEE (reference sequence). The CDR3 spells CASSLEVQGEETQYF. The CDR3 DNA reads as TGTGCCAGCAGCTTGGAGGTGCAGGGAGAAGAGACCCAGTACTTC.

This sequence joins TRBV20-1 and TRBJ1-2, with 7 bases matching TRBD1. V lost 0 bases and J lost 4; bases outside the gene matches: 2. The germline CDR1 and CDR2 sequences are DFQATT and SNEGSKA (reference sequence). The CDR3 totals 13 residues. The CDR3 here is CSARDQGGYGYTF. The CDR3, as DNA: TGCAGTGCTAGAGATCAGGGGGGCTATGGCTACACCTTC.

Only a few counts were recorded for this clonotype. The chain has TRBV11-2 and TRBJ1-2; the match to TRBD1 covers 9 bases. The CDR3 runs 16 residues. Germline-derived CDR1 and CDR2 are SGHAT and FQNNGV. The junction had 11 bases not matched to a gene; V was cut back by 1 base and J by 8 bases. CDR3 sequence reads: CASSLAGIDRGGGYTF. The CDR3 DNA follows: TGTGCCAGCAGCTTAGCCGGGATCGACAGGGGGGGGGGCTACACCTTC. Complete variable domain (other parts from reference TRBV11-2 and TRBJ1-2): EAGVAQSPRYKIIEKRQSVAFWCNPISGHATLYWYQQILGQGPKLLIQFQNNGVVDDSQLPKDRFSAERLKGVDSTLKIQPAKLEDSAVYLCASSLAGIDRGGGYTFGSGTRLTVV.

This clonotype was observed a few times. The chain has TRBV11-2 and TRBJ1-4, with D tentatively TRBD1 (5 bases). The CDR3 runs 15 residues. Germline V gene sequence: CDR1 SGHAT, CDR2 FQNNGV. V was cut by 5 bases and J by 7 bases, with 17 bases left in between. CDR3 loop: CASSAGGAGGEKLFF. The CDR3 DNA is TGTGCCAGCAGCGCCGGAGGGGCGGGGGGTGAAAAACTGTTTTTT.

The V call is TRBV7-2, the J call TRBJ1-5; D not resolved. The CDR3 is made up of 15 amino acids. Per germline, CDR1 SGHTA and CDR2 FQGNSA. The V end was cut by 5 bases, the J end by 0 bases, with 11 bases between. CDR3 loop: CASSARIYSNQPQHF. In DNA form, the CDR3 reads TGTGCCAGCAGCGCCAGGATTTATAGCAATCAGCCCCAGCATTTT.

J is TRBJ2-4 and V is TRBV12-3 or TRBV12-4; 8 nucleotides agree with TRBD2. The J segment lost 8 bases and the V segment lost 4 bases, leaving 10 bases of the junction unmatched. The CDR3 length is 15 residues. As DNA, the CDR3 is TGTGCCAGCAGTTCCTTTCGGGAGGGCCGAGACATTCAGTACTTC. This encodes CASSSFREGRDIQYF.

V and J are TRBV27 and TRBJ2-2, with 14 bases matching TRBD2. CDR1 and CDR2 (germline): MNHEY, SMNVEV (reference sequence). There are 18 residues in the CDR3. J lost 5 bases, V lost 3 bases, and 8 bases had no gene match. The DNA for the CDR3 is TGTGCCAGCAGTTTTGGGACTAGCGGGGGCCTGGGGACCGGGGAGCTGTTTTTT. Translated: CASSFGTSGGLGTGELFF.

The genes are TRBV5-5 and TRBJ2-5, with 8 bases fitting TRBD1. Germline trimming cut 2 bases from V and 7 bases from J; bases unmatched to any gene: 10. The CDR3 is made up of 15 amino acids. Germline V gene data show CDR1 as SGHKS and CDR2 as YYEKEE (reference sequence). The CDR3 nucleotides are TGTGCCAGCAGCTTAGGGACAGGCTACCCGGGGACCCAGTACTTC. It translates to CASSLGTGYPGTQYF.

V and J are TRBV5-1 and TRBJ2-1; TRBD2 matches 7 bases. Germline lookup yields CDR1 SGHRS and CDR2 YFSETQ. J lost 4 bases, V lost 0 bases, and 4 bases had no gene match. The CDR3 spans 15 residues. DNA of the CDR3: TGCGCCAGCAGCTTGGGTGGGACTAATTACAATGAGCAGTTCTTC. Its translation is CASSLGGTNYNEQFF.

In its sample, this clonotype was seen a few times. This sequence joins TRBV29-1 and TRBJ1-1, with D possibly TRBD1 on 5 matching bases. Trimming stripped 7 bases from V and 8 bases from J, with 11 bases between. CDR1 SQVTM and CDR2 ANQGSEA come from the germline V gene. This CDR3 comprises 10 residues. For the CDR3, the DNA is TGCAGCGCTCTGACAGTAGAAGCTTTCTTT. It yields the protein CSALTVEAFF.

J is TRBJ1-4 and V is TRBV4-3; tentative D call: TRBD1 (6 bases). Germline V gene lookup returns CDR1 LGHNA and CDR2 YSLEER. The CDR3 sequence is 17 residues long. V was shortened by 0 bases and J by 4 bases, with 15 bases between the two germline ends. The CDR3 nucleotides are TGCGCCAGCAGCCAAGACGTCTCGGGCAGGGGTAATGAAAAACTGTTTTTT. Its translation: CASSQDVSGRGNEKLFF.

The rearrangement joins TRBV7-9 to TRBJ2-5; TRBD2 matches 10 bases. Germline V CDR1 and CDR2: SEHNR, FQNEAQ (reference sequence). V was clipped by 5 bases and J by 1 base; unmatched bases: 7. This CDR3 region has 16 residues. The CDR3 protein is CASSPLAGTPQETQYF. Written as DNA, the CDR3 is TGTGCCAGCAGCCCACTAGCGGGGACGCCCCAAGAGACCCAGTACTTC.

This clonotype showed up just a few times. The genes are TRBV20-1 and TRBJ2-1; D may be TRBD1 (6 bases). The germline V gene has CDR1 DFQATT and CDR2 SNEGSKA (reference sequence). The CDR3 loop spans 14 amino acids. V was trimmed by 6 bases and J by 9 bases, leaving 21 bases between them. CDR3 nucleotide sequence: TGCAGTGCCCCAAATAGGGGGAGTCTTCCTGAGCAGTTCTTC. Residues: CSAPNRGSLPEQFF.

This rearrangement joins TRBV11-2 to TRBJ2-2; D is unresolved. V was pared by 3 bases and J by 7 bases, with 9 bases between. CDR1 is SGHAT and CDR2 is FQNNGV in the germline V gene. This CDR3 has 13 amino acids. The CDR3 region has the DNA TGTGCCAGCAGCTTTCATCCTAACGGGGAGCTGTTTTTT. Protein: CASSFHPNGELFF.

This clonotype was found a few times. The chain recombines TRBV12-3 or TRBV12-4 with TRBJ1-2; D might be TRBD1 (6 bases). V dropped 5 bases and J dropped 5 bases, with 21 bases sitting between them. The CDR3 runs to 16 residues. In DNA form, the CDR3 reads TGTGCCAGCAGTCTAGGATCGGGACAAGGGTCTTATGGCTACACCTTC. As protein: CASSLGSGQGSYGYTF.

The chain couples TRBV20-1 to TRBJ1-1, with 8 bases identical to TRBD1. The germline gives CDR1 DFQATT, CDR2 SNEGSKA (reference sequence). Unmatched junction bases numbered 9, after V lost 2 bases and J lost 4 bases. The length of the CDR3 is 15 residues. The CDR3 sequence is CSARMQGAVSTEAFF. In DNA form, the CDR3 reads TGCAGTGCTAGAATGCAGGGGGCTGTTAGCACTGAAGCTTTCTTT.